This T cell receptor beta chain was identified in a study of T cell responses to AZD1222 COVID-19 vaccine. Study results and limitations: At study baseline, merely five or six AZD1222 recipients were seropositive. Once two AZD1222 doses were given, Spike-specific TCR breadth and depth went up. Spike-wide coverage was observed for vaccine-associated CD4 TCRs, with dominant responses at 160-218 and 743-854.

Produced via immunoSEQ multiplex PCR; TCRdb's table is partial and in-frame only. The sample gives about 150,000 clones, around nine tenths of which show up once; approximately 1.5% is in the top ten. This clone was detected once. Its matching antigen is unknown. V lost 3 bases, J lost 9 bases, and 15 bases lay in between. This CDR3 region has 12 residues. Germline assignment: CDR1 GTSNPN and CDR2 SVGIG (reference sequence). The rearrangement uses TRBV30 and TRBJ2-7; D remains unclear. The clonotype was recovered from an adult who received the AZD1222 COVID-19 vaccine. The source material was peripheral blood, sampled 28 days after the second AZD1222 dose. The CDR3 DNA sequence: TGTGCCTGGAGCCCCCACGGGTTGGGGCAGTACTTC. This encodes CAWSPHGLGQYF.